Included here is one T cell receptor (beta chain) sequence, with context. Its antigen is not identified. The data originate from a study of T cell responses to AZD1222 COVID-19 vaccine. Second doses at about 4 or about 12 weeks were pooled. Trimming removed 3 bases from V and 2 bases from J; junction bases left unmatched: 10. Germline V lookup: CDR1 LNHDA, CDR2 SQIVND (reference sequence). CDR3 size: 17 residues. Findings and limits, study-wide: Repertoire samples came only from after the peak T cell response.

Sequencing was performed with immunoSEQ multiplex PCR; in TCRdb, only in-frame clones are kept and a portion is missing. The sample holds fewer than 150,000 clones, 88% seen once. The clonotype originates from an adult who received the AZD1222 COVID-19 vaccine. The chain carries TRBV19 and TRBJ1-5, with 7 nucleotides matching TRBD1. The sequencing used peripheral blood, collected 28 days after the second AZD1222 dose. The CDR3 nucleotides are TGTGCCAGTAGTATCTTCGGCGTAGGACAGGGCAATCAGCCCCAGCATTTT. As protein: CASSIFGVGQGNQPQHF.